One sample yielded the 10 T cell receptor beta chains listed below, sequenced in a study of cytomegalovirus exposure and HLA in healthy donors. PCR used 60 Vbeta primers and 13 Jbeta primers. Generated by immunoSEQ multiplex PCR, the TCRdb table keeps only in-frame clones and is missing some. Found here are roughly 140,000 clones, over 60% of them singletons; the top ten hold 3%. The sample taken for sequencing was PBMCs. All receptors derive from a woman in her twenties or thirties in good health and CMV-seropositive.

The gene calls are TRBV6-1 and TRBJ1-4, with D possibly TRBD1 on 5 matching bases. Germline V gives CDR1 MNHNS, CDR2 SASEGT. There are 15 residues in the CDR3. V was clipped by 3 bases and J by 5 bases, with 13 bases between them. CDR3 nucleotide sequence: TGTGCCAGCAGTGATTACGACAGAATAAATGAAAAACTGTTTTTT. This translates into CASSDYDRINEKLFF.

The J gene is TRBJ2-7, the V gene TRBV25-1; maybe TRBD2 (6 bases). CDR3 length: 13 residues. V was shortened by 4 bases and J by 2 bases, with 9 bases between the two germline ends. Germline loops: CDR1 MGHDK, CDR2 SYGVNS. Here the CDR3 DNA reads TGTGCCAGCAGTGGGCGGGGCGCCTACGAGCAGTACTTC. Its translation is CASSGRGAYEQYF.

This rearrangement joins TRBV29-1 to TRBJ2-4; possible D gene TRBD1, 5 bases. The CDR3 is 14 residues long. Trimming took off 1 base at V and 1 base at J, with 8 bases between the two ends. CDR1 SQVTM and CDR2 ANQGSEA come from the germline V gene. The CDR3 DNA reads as TGCAGCGTTGAAGGGCAGGGTGCCAAAAACATTCAGTACTTC. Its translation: CSVEGQGAKNIQYF.

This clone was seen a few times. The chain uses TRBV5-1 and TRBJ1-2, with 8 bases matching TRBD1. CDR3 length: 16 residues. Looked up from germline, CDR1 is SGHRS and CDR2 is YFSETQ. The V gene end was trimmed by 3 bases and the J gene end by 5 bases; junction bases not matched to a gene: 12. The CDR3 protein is CASSSDQGAATYGYTF. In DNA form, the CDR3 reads TGCGCCAGCAGCTCGGATCAGGGGGCCGCGACGTATGGCTACACCTTC.

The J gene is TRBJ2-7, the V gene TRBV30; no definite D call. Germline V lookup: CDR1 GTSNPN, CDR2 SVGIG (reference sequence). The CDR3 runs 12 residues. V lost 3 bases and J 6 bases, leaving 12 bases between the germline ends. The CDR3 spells CAWSAIYTEQYF. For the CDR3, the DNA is TGTGCCTGGAGCGCGATTTATACCGAGCAGTACTTC.

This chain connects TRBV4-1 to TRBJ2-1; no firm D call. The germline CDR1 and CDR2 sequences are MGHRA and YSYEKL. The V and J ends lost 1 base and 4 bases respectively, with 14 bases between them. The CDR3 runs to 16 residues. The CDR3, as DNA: TGCGCCAGCAGCCAAGTTAAACTACCCACATACAATGAGCAGTTCTTC. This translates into CASSQVKLPTYNEQFF.

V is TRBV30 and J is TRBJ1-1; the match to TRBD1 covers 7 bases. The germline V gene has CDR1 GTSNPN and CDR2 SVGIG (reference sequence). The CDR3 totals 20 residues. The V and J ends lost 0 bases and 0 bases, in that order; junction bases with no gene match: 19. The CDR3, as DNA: TGTGCCTGGAGTGTACCATACCAAAGGGGGCCGCGAACTATGAACACTGAAGCTTTCTTT. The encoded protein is CAWSVPYQRGPRTMNTEAFF.

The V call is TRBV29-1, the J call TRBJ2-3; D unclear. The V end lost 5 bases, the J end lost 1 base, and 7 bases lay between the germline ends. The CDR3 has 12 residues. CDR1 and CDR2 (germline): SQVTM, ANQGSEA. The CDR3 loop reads CSVLEGTDTQYF. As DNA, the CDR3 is TGCAGCGTTCTCGAGGGCACAGATACGCAGTATTTT.

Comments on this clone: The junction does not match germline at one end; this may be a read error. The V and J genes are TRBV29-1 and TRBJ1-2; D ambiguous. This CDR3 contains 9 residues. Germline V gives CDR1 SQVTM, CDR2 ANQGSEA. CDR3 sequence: CSVEAGGDF. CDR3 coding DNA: TGCAGCGTTGAGGCAGGCGGGGATTTC.

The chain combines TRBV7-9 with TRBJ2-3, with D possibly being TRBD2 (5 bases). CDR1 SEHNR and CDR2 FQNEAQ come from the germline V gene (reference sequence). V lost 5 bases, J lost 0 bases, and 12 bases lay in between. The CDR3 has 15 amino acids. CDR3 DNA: TGTGCCAGCAGCCCCGGGATCAGCAGCACAGATACGCAGTATTTT. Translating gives CASSPGISSTDTQYF.